This paragraph covers one T cell receptor beta chain sequence. Its cognate antigen is unknown. The CDR3 spans 16 residues. Germline CDR1 is MNHEY and CDR2 is SMNVEV (reference sequence). V dropped 6 bases and J dropped 0; count of bases not matched to a gene: 9. These data belong to a study of CD8 T cells in ankylosing spondylitis. Study results and limitations: According to the report, clones linked to the disease were significantly enriched in matched synovial fluid samples taken from ankylosing spondylitis patients. What seemed typical of ankylosing spondylitis blood was a TCR beta motif built from 7 or 8 highly homologous variants. There were earlier reports of some motif variants in reactive arthritis synovial fluid and blood.

Library preparation for TCR beta used quantitative 5'-RACE with molecular barcodes. In TCRdb, the 5' RACE reads were re-called with MiXCR into one record per CDR3 protein. This sample has around 890,000 distinct CDR3 sequences, with 12% found just once. V gene TRBV27 combines with J gene TRBJ1-1; TRBD1 aligns across 8 bases. Material for sequencing was blood, either unsorted or a sorted T cell fraction (not recorded which). This receptor was taken from a male donor with ankylosing spondylitis. The CDR3 DNA reads TGTGCCAGCAGACCCCAGGGGGCCGGAATGAACACTGAAGCTTTCTTT. Translating it yields CASRPQGAGMNTEAFF.